Listed here is a single TCR beta chain. There is no known antigen for this receptor. No per-base quality is available; no much larger clone lies one base away. The data are from a study of T cell repertoires in cytomegalovirus infection (dated by TCRdb to between 2018 and 2020). Some background on the complete study: Recently identified HLA-C-restricted CMV epitopes, whose presentation resists viral immunomodulation, were targeted by peptide stimulations together with well-studied HLA-B-restricted epitopes. Because public TCR beta signatures pointed to carriage of CMV infection together with the matching HLA type, the HLA type of each donor mattered for the analysis.

The sample's treatment or condition label, decoded: in vitro stimulation with specific CMV peptide epitopes to enrich CMV-specific T cells. Trimmed from V: 3 bases; trimmed from J: 0 bases; junction bases lacking a gene match: 21. Reading the germline V gene gives CDR1 SGHRS and CDR2 YFSETQ. Measured from the cysteine to the phenylalanine, the CDR3 is 22 residues long. Only the CDR3 DNA stays, 66 bases, in frame from base 1. General findings and caveats noted by the study authors: In both this cohort and an independent approximately 400-donor cohort, the cumulative frequency of public TCR beta family members distinguished carriers of CMV infection plus the relevant HLA type. The ex vivo response was dominated by HLA-C-restricted CMV-specific TCR beta clonotypes, which also provided the single most frequent clonotype in two of eight donors.

TCRdb lists the instrument as Illumina HiSeq 1500. Clones were called with MiXCR by TCRdb after fastp trimmed the public reads at Q25, and only in-frame beta chains were retained. Every distinct CDR3 protein forms one entry, paired with its most common genes and DNA. The sample has approximately 1,000,000 distinct CDR3 sequences on record, about 33% of them singletons. Roughly an eighth of the sample is in the top ten clones. The material sequenced was cultured CD8+ T cells from PBMCs, taken from culture after CMV antigen stimulation. The TCR sequence derives from a human donor in good health (CMV status not recorded). Some clones in this sample may be carry-over from other donors' samples. The V and J genes are TRBV5-1 and TRBJ2-6; a stretch of 7 junction bases matches TRBD1. The CDR3 region has the sequence CASSSTQPRWTGSSSGANVLTF. In nucleotides, the sequence is TGCGCCAGCAGCTCCACCCAACCGAGATGGACAGGTTCGAGCTCTGGGGCCAACGTCCTGACTTTC.